This entry describes one T cell receptor (beta chain). This receptor's antigen is unknown. No clone much larger than this one lies a single base away; base qualities are absent. The record originates from a study of T cells in localized non-small cell lung cancer (dated by TCRdb to the early 2020s). Study-level background: T cell repertoires of 200 to 250 early-stage NSCLC patients were analyzed, with tumors being compared against uninvolved tumor-adjacent lungs. All 250 or so NSCLC patients in the cohort were treatment-naive and had localized lung tumors that were resected. NSCLC patients had a mean age of roughly 69 years, and 129 were male and over 85 female.

TCR beta CDR3 regions were sequenced from DNA using the immunoSEQ Assay. On the authors' methods: T cell density was computed as TCR beta template counts normalized to usable DNA estimated by amplifying housekeeping genes. Using the preseqR package, richness was estimated by extrapolating to 120,000 templates for tissue samples and 400,000 templates for PBMC samples. Clonality was calculated as one minus Pielou's evenness. To identify tissue-enriched TCRs, differential abundance testing was run on productive amino-acid clonotypes with a minimum total count of 5 and an alpha of 0.1. The Jaccard Index and the Morisita Overlap Index were used to measure how much the repertoires overlapped between compartments. GLIPH grouped TCR beta CDR3s together with public tetramer-defined viral CDR3s, and a viral motif had to include at least three viral sequences and show V-gene enrichment. This immuneACCESS table, as held by TCRdb, lists in-frame sequences with V and J called but not all clones. Of the missing ones, under half trace to an unresolved V gene in checked studies; the others have no known cause. V, J and clone size are those of that table, while D and trimming were read from the DNA. This sample is represented by roughly 4,700 clones; 25% to 40% of them were singletons. The ten largest clones capture approximately 9.9% of the sample.

The germline V gene sets CDR1 to KGHSH and CDR2 to LQKENI. V trim: 2 bases; J trim: 4 bases; unmatched bases: 7. Its CDR3 holds 16 amino acids, cysteine through phenylalanine. The DNA shown is the 48-base CDR3, in frame from base 1. At diagnosis, tumor, uninvolved tumor-adjacent lung and peripheral blood were collected and then preserved as a mix of FFPE and fresh-frozen material. Paper-wide results and their limitations: Uninvolved tumor-adjacent lung showed the highest T cell clonality, higher than tumor, which suggests more focused antigenic responses in the adjacent lung. Because the study design was exploratory, TCR variables were selected using unadjusted p-values without false-discovery rate correction. A median of 57 of the top 100 tumor clones turned up in the paired uninvolved adjacent lung, and under 30 of those clones also ranked among the top 100 of that same adjacent lung. Multi-region tumor sequencing was not performed, so intratumor heterogeneity could not be excluded. Higher blood T cell density associated with longer overall survival, while higher adjacent-lung clonality associated with shorter survival.

In this chain, TRBV18 is recombined with TRBJ2-1, and TRBD2 matches 8 of the central bases. This specimen was lung tumor tissue, taken before any cancer treatment. The sequence derives from a woman aged 35 to 70 with stage II squamous cell lung carcinoma. CDR3 region: CASSPSTGTRYNEQFF. The DNA sequence is given as TGTGCCAGCTCACCATCCACCGGGACTAGGTACAATGAGCAGTTCTTC.